The present T cell receptor (beta chain) was sequenced within a study of control samples from healthy donors and cancer patients. TCRdb's table, derived via immunoSEQ multiplex PCR, lists solely in-frame clones and lacks some. The sample contains 150,000 to 200,000 clones, approximately 95% of which appear only once. Per germline, CDR1 SQVTM and CDR2 ANQGSEA. V dropped 6 bases and J dropped 0; count of bases not matched to a gene: 10. The CDR3 has 16 amino acids. The TCR originated in a young man in good health. The rearrangement links TRBV29-1 to TRBJ2-3; 9 nucleotides match TRBD2. Sequenced input: blood. The CDR3 coding sequence is TGCAGCGTCGATCCAATTAGCGGGGGTAGCACAGATACGCAGTATTTT. It yields the protein CSVDPISGGSTDTQYF.